This TCR beta chain was observed in a study of blood T cell repertoires in COVID-19 (dated by TCRdb to about 2020). Study-wide context: Samples from collaborators originated in the United States, Italy and Spain and spanned both the acute and convalescent phases of COVID-19. The material from the prospective study consisted of cDNA or gDNA derived from T cells, B-cell-depleted T cells, or PBMCs. The dataset comprised deeply sampled blood TCRbeta repertoires from subjects exposed to, actively infected with, or recovered from COVID-19. The repertoires were made available in a free public database intended to serve as a resource for research on the immune response to SARS-CoV-2. The samples were drawn from the first 160 participants of the ongoing ImmuneRACE study and from 950 to 1,500 subjects provided by 6 global collaborators. Nearly every sample came with metadata listing a de-identified subject ID, COVID-19 status, age in years and sex. Where available, HLA class I and class II types were obtained from metadata supplied by the sample provider rather than from assay-based typing.

One collaborating source in Seattle enrolled patients during active infection and followed them longitudinally through the course of disease. The collaborating institutions used their own protocols to collect whole blood in K2EDTA tubes. Collaborator samples were shipped for TCRbeta analysis as frozen whole blood, isolated PBMCs, or DNA extracted from either sample type. The full study reports these points: Clinical and demographic metadata were provided uncurated, with the amount varying by source and participant.

Relative to germline, V is 3 bases shorter and J is 2 bases shorter, with 5 bases between their ends. The germline V gene (reference sequence) provides CDR1 LGHDT and CDR2 YNNKEL. The CDR3 goes from the cysteine to the phenylalanine over 14 residues. Only the CDR3 region is kept as DNA, spanning 42 bases read in frame from base 1. The immunoSEQ Assay, a bias-controlled multiplex PCR, was used to amplify TCRbeta CDR3 regions from genomic DNA. Per the original workflow: Nucleated cell counts per sample were estimated from amplification of reference gene primers within the assay. To quantify the absolute abundance of each unique TCRbeta CDR3 rearrangement, sequence reads were collapsed and filtered. For each sample, productive Simpson clonality was calculated as the square root of Simpson's diversity index across productive rearrangements. TCRdb obtained this table from immuneACCESS and retained in-frame rearrangements with V and J assigned. These tables miss some clones; where compared with another copy, unresolved V genes account for less than half of the shortfall, and the remainder is unexplained. V and J calls plus clone size are reproduced from that table; the DNA served to infer D and trimming. The sample records fewer than 250,000 clones, 86% of which are singletons. Jointly, the top ten make up 5.5% to 6.5% of the sample.

A note on this clone: The antigen this receptor binds is unknown. Base qualities are missing; no much larger clone stands one base away.

The sequencing input was peripheral blood. The sequence was collected from a woman over 75 with COVID-19, enrolled during active disease. The chain is made from TRBV3-1 (or the pseudogene TRBV3-2) and TRBJ2-6; TRBD1 is perhaps the D gene, given 5 matching bases. CDR3 region: CASSHRAGANVLTF. The DNA sequence reads TGTGCCAGCAGCCACAGGGCTGGGGCCAACGTCCTGACTTTC.